These 18 T cell receptor beta chains were sequenced from one sample in a study of shared clonotypes between healthy human individuals (TCRdb year 2020). The method behind the library was the immunoSEQ multiplex PCR assay. TCRdb retrieved this table from immuneACCESS and kept in-frame rearrangements only. Not all clones are present; in checked studies, unresolved V genes account for under half, and no reason is known for the remainder. The sample table contains hundreds of thousands of clones; only one count was recorded for around 81% of them. The top ten hold around 11% of the sample. The source material was PBMCs. The receptor set was obtained from a woman between 40 and 55 years old in good health. Some clones in this sample may be carry-over from other donors' samples.

This clone was picked up a small number of times. The chain recombines TRBV5-1 with TRBJ1-2; weak D call: TRBD1 (5 bases). The CDR3 runs to 14 residues. The germline V gene encodes CDR1 SGHRS and CDR2 YFSETQ. The CDR3 here is CATKEGRLNYGYTF. As DNA, the CDR3 is TGCGCTACCAAGGAGGGGCGACTAAACTATGGCTACACCTTC.

J is TRBJ2-1 and V is TRBV5-3; possibly TRBD1 for D (6 bases). TRBV5-3 qualifies as an ORF whose function is uncertain. V shed 2 bases and J shed 6 bases, with 18 bases lying between them. CDR3 length: 16 amino acids. The CDR3 DNA is TGTGCCAGAAGCTTTCTGCAGGGGCCCACGGGCAATGAGCAGTTCTTC. Its translation: CARSFLQGPTGNEQFF.

This rearrangement joins TRBV6-6 to TRBJ1-5; D gene unclear. The length of the CDR3 is 15 residues. Germline-derived CDR1 and CDR2 are MNHNY and SVGAGI (reference sequence). V lost 3 bases, J lost 0 bases, and 9 bases lay in between. DNA of the CDR3: TGTGCCAGCAGTTATCGGGGATATAGCAATCAGCCCCAGCATTTT. It codes for CASSYRGYSNQPQHF.

Here the CDR3 DNA reads TGTGCCACCAGCAGAGAAGGGTATCCAGATACGCAGTATTTT. It codes for CATSREGYPDTQYF. The chain recombines TRBV15 with TRBJ2-3; no clear D. The CDR3 has 14 amino acids. Germline assignment: CDR1 LNHNV and CDR2 YYDKDF (reference sequence). The V end was cut by 0 bases, the J end by 4 bases, with 8 bases between.

This sequence joins TRBV11-2 and TRBJ2-5; 8 positions agree with TRBD2. Judging by the DNA end, TRBJ2-7 fits better; the J call may be wrong. The CDR3 has 14 amino acids. Germline CDR1 is SGHAT and CDR2 is FQNNGV. The CDR3 is CASSLAGGPNEQYF. In DNA, the CDR3 is TGTGCCAGCAGCTTAGCGGGAGGGCCCAACGAGCAGTACTTC.

The gene calls are TRBV10-1 and TRBJ2-3; 10 bases agree with TRBD2. Germline CDR1 reads WNHNN; CDR2 reads SYGVQD (reference sequence). The CDR3 is 16 residues long. Germline trimming cut 5 bases from V and 3 bases from J; bases unmatched to any gene: 8. The CDR3 protein is CASSYTTSGITDTQYF. CDR3 coding DNA: TGCGCCAGCAGTTATACTACTAGCGGGATAACAGATACGCAGTATTTT.

The chain carries TRBV5-4 and TRBJ2-2; 9 bases match TRBD1. CDR3 length equals 17 residues. CDR1 and CDR2 from the germline V gene are SGHNT and YYREEE (reference sequence). The junction had 12 bases not matched to a gene; V was cut back by 4 bases and J by 5 bases. CDR3 in amino acids: CASSIYRGTGNTGELFF. The CDR3 coding sequence is TGTGCCAGCAGCATATACCGTGGGACAGGGAATACCGGGGAGCTGTTTTTT.

V usage is TRBV11-1 and J usage is TRBJ2-6; D is ambiguous. Per the germline V gene, CDR1 is SGHAT and CDR2 is FQDESV (reference sequence). The V gene lost 1 base and the J gene lost 0 bases, with 13 bases spanning the gap. CDR3 length: 18 residues. In nucleotides, the CDR3 is TGTGCCAGCAGCTTAGTAGGGCGGACCAGCTCTGGGGCCAACGTCCTGACTTTC. It codes for CASSLVGRTSSGANVLTF.

This clone turned up a few times. This rearrangement joins TRBV6-5 to TRBJ1-1; D is perhaps TRBD1 (6 bases). The V gene's germline CDR1 is MNHEY and CDR2 SVGAGI. V lost 11 bases to trimming and J lost 9 bases, with 19 bases between them. The CDR3 contains 12 residues. The CDR3 protein is CAADGQPGKAFF. For the CDR3, the DNA is TGTGCCGCAGACGGACAGCCAGGTAAAGCTTTCTTT.

This clone was seen a handful of times. Other DNA sequences within the sample encode an identical CDR3. The rearrangement joins TRBV7-2 to TRBJ1-3; D ambiguous. CDR1 is SGHTA, CDR2 FQGNSA, per germline. The germline V and J ends were trimmed by 5 bases and 2 bases, with 7 bases remaining between them. The CDR3 sequence is 13 residues long. The CDR3 bases are TGTGCCAGCAGCGCGGCGGCTGGAAACACCATATATTTT. Its translation is CASSAAAGNTIYF.

This chain connects TRBV7-9 to TRBJ2-7; D not certain. The CDR3 contains 13 residues. CDR1 SEHNR and CDR2 FQNEAQ come from the germline V gene (reference sequence). Trimming took 2 bases from V and 6 from J, leaving 11 bases between them. The CDR3 sequence is CASSLSRFGEQYF. As DNA, the CDR3 is TGTGCCAGCAGCTTATCACGCTTTGGCGAGCAGTACTTC.

The table lists this clone with a count of one. The gene calls are TRBV28 and TRBJ1-3, with D possibly matching TRBD1 (5 bases). The CDR3 sequence is 14 residues long. With 8 bases removed from V and 0 bases from J, the gap between germline ends came to 11 bases. Per the germline V gene, CDR1 is MDHEN and CDR2 is SYDVKM. Here the CDR3 reads CASSGPHSGNTIYF. CDR3 in DNA: TGTGCCAGCTCGGGACCACACTCTGGAAACACCATATATTTT.

This clone has just one count. The chain joins TRBV28 to TRBJ2-7, with 7 nucleotides matching TRBD2. Germline-derived CDR1 and CDR2 are MDHEN and SYDVKM. This CDR3 has 16 amino acids. V shed 5 bases and J 0 bases; nucleotides not matched to a gene: 10. CDR3 region: CASSPWGGYSSYEQYF. CDR3 nucleotides: TGTGCCAGCAGTCCCTGGGGGGGGTATAGCTCCTACGAGCAGTACTTC.

On this clone: Germline and junction disagree at one end, which may indicate a read error. The chain employs TRBV11-2 and TRBJ2-1, with TRBD2 as a possible D gene (7 bases). Germline V lookup: CDR1 SGHAT, CDR2 FQNNGV. The CDR3 runs to 17 residues. In DNA, the CDR3 is TGTGCCAGCAGCCAGGTAAGGGGGACTATCACCTACAATGAGCGGTTCTTC. This translates into CASSQVRGTITYNERFF.

The J gene is TRBJ1-1, the V gene TRBV5-1, with 10 bases fitting TRBD1. Germline-derived CDR1 and CDR2 are SGHRS and YFSETQ. There are 17 residues in the CDR3. V shed 5 bases, J shed 2 bases, and the junction held 12 bases outside the gene matches. This chain's CDR3 is CASRAGTGASFNTEAFF. The CDR3 nucleotides read TGCGCCAGCAGAGCCGGGACAGGGGCCAGTTTTAACACTGAAGCTTTCTTT.

The chain has TRBV10-1 and TRBJ2-1; 9 bases map to TRBD2. The V and J ends lost 8 bases and 2 bases, in that order; junction bases with no gene match: 10. Germline CDR1 and CDR2: WNHNN and SYGVQD (reference sequence). The CDR3 totals 16 residues. CDR3 in DNA: TGCGCCAGCCCTTTGTCGACTAGCGGAGCCTACAATGAGCAGTTCTTC. As protein: CASPLSTSGAYNEQFF.

The chain links TRBV19 to TRBJ1-1, with 7 positions matching TRBD1. This CDR3 has 13 residues. CDR1 is LNHDA, CDR2 SQIVND, per germline (reference sequence). J gave up 1 base and V 4 bases, and 0 bases lay outside the gene matches. The CDR3 loop reads CASSRTGNTEAFF. In DNA, the CDR3 is TGTGCCAGTAGTAGGACAGGGAACACTGAAGCTTTCTTT.

Comment on this clone: One junction end disagrees with the germline gene, perhaps due to a read error. The chain is built from TRBV9 and TRBJ2-7; TRBD2 matches at 11 bases. The V gene's germline CDR1 is SGDLS and CDR2 YYNGEE. The CDR3 extends over 14 amino acids. The CDR3 loop is CASGVGSGREERYF. The CDR3 nucleotides read TGTGCCAGCGGCGTAGGTAGCGGGAGGGAAGAGCGGTACTTC.